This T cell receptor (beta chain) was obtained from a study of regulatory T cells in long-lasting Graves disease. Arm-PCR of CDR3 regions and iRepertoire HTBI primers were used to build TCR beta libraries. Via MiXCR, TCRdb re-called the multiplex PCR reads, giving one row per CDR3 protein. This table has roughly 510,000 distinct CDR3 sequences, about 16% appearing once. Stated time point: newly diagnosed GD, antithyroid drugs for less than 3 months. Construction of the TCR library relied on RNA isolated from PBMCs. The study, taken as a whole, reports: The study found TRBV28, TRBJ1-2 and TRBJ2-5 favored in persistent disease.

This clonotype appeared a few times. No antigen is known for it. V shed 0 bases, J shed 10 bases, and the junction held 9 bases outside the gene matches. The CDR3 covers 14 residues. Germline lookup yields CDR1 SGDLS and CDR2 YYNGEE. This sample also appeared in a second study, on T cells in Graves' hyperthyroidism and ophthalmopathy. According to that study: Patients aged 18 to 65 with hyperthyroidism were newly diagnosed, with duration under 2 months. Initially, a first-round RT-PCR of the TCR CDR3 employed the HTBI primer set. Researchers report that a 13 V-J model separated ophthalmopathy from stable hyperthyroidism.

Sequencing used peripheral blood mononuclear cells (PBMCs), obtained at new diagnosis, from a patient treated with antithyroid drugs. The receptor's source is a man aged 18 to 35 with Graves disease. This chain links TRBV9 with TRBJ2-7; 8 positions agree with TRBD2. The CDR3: CASSVGVSGIPQYF. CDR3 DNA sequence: TGTGCCAGCAGCGTAGGGGTTAGCGGGATACCACAGTACTTC. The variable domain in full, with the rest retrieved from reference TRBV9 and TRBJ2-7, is DSGVTQTPKHLITATGQRVTLRCSPRSGDLSVYWYQQSLDQGLQFLIQYYNGEERAKGNILERFSAQQFPDLHSELNLSSLELGDSALYFCASSVGVSGIPQYFGPGTRLTVT.